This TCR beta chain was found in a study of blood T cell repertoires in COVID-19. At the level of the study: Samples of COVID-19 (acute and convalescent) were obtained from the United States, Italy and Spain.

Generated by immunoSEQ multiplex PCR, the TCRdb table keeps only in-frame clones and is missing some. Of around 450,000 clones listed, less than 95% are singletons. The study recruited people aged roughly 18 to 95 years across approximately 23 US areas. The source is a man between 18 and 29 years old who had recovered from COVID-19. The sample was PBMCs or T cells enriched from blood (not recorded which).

The chain's CDR3 is CASSLTGTVTNEQFF. The CDR3 DNA reads as TGCGCCAGCAGCTTGACCGGGACAGTCACCAATGAGCAGTTCTTC. This rearrangement joins TRBV5-1 to TRBJ2-1; 7 nucleotides match TRBD1. Germline V gives CDR1 SGHRS, CDR2 YFSETQ. This CDR3 is built from 15 residues. After removal of 1 base from V and 6 bases from J, the junction contained 7 bases not matched to a gene.